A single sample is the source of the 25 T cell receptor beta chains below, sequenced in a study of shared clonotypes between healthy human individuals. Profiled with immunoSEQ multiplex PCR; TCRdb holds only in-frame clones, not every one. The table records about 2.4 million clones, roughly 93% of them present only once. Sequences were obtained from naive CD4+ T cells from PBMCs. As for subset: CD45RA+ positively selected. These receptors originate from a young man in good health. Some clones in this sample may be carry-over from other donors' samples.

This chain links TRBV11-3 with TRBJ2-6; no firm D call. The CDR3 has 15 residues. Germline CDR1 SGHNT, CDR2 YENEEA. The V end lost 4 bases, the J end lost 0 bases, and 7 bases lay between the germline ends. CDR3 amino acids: CASSSSYSGANVLTF. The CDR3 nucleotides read TGTGCCAGCAGCTCTTCCTACTCTGGGGCCAACGTCCTGACTTTC.

CDR3 bases: TGCGCCAGCAGCCAGGGAGGCTCACCCTACAATGAGCAGTTCTTC. As protein: CASSQGGSPYNEQFF. The chain uses TRBV4-1 and TRBJ2-1; weak D call: TRBD2 (6 bases). The germline V and J ends were trimmed by 3 bases and 2 bases, with 11 bases remaining between them. The CDR3 extends over 15 amino acids. From germline, CDR1 is MGHRA and CDR2 YSYEKL.

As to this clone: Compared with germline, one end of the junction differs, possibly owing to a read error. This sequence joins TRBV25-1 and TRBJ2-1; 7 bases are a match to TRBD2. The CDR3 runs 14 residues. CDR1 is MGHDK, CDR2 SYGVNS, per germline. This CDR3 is CASSDPRDYTEQFF. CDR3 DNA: TGTGCCAGCAGTGATCCCCGGGACTACACTGAGCAGTTCTTC.

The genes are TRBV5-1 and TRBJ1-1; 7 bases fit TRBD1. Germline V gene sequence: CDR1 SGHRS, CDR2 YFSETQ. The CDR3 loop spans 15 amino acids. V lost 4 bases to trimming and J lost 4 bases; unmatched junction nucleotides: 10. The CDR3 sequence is CASSILGGIGTEAFF. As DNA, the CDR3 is TGCGCCAGCAGCATACTAGGGGGCATTGGCACTGAAGCTTTCTTT. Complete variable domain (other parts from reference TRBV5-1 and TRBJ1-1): KAGVTQTPRYLIKTRGQQVTLSCSPISGHRSVSWYQQTPGQGLQFLFEYFSETQRNKGNFPGRFSGRQFSNSRSEMNVSTLELGDSALYLCASSILGGIGTEAFFGQGTRLTVV.

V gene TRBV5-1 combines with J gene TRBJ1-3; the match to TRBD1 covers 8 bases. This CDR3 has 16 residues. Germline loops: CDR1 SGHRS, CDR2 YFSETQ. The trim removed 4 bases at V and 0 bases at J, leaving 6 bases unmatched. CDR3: CASSNGQGLSGNTIYF. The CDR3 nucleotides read TGCGCCAGCAGCAACGGACAGGGTCTCTCTGGAAACACCATATATTTT. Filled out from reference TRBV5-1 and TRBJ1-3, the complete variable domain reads KAGVTQTPRYLIKTRGQQVTLSCSPISGHRSVSWYQQTPGQGLQFLFEYFSETQRNKGNFPGRFSGRQFSNSRSEMNVSTLELGDSALYLCASSNGQGLSGNTIYFGEGSWLTVV.

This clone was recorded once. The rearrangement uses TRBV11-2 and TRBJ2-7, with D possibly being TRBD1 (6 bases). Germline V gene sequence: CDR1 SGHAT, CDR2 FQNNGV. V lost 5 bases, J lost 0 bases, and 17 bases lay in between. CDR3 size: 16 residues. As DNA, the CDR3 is TGTGCCAGCAGCCACCCTCGAACAGGGAGCTCCTACGAGCAGTACTTC. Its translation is CASSHPRTGSSYEQYF.

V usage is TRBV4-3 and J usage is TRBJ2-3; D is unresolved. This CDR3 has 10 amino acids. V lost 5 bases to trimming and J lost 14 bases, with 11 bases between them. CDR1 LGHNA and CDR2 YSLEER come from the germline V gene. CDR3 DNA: TGCGCCAGCAGCGTGTCCATATGGTATTTT. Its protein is CASSVSIWYF.

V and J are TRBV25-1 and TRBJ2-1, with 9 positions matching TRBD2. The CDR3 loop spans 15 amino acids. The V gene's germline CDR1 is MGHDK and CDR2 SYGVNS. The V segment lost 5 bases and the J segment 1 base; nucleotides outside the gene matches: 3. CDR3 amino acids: CASSLAGVSYNEQFF. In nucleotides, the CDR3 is TGTGCCAGCAGTTTAGCGGGAGTTTCCTACAATGAGCAGTTCTTC. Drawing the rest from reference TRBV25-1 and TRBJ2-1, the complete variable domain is EADIYQTPRYLVIGTGKKITLECSQTMGHDKMYWYQQDPGMELHLIHYSYGVNSTEKGDLSSESTVSRIRTEHFPLTLESARPSHTSQYLCASSLAGVSYNEQFFGPGTRLTVL.

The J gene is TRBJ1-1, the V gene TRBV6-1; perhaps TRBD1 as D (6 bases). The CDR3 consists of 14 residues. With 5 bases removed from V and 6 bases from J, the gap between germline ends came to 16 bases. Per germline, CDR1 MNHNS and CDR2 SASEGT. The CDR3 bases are TGTGCCAGCAGTTCCATGAGGGACATATCTGAAGCTTTCTTT. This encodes CASSSMRDISEAFF.

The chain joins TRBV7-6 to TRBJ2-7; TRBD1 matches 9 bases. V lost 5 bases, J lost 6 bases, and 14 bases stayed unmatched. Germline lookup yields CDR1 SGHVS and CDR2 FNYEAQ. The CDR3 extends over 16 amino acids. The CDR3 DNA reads TGTGCCAGCAGCCCCCTAACAGGGGGCGACGTCTCCGAGCAGTACTTC. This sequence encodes CASSPLTGGDVSEQYF.

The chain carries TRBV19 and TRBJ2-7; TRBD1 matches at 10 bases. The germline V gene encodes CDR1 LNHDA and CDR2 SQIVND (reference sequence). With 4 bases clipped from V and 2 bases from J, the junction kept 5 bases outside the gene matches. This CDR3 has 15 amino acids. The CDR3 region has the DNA TGTGCCAGTAGTAGCGGACAGGGGGTTACCTACGAGCAGTACTTC. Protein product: CASSSGQGVTYEQYF.

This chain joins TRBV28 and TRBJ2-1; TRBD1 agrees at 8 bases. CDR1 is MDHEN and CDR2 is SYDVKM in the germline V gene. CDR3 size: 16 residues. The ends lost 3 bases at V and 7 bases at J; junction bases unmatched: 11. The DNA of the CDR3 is TGTGCCAGCAGTTTTCCGTTAGGACAGGGAATAAATGAGCAGTTCTTC. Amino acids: CASSFPLGQGINEQFF.

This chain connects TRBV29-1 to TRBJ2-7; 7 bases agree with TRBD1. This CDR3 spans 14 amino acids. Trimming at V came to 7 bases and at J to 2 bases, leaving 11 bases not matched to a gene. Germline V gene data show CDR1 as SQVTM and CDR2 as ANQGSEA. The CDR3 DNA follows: TGCAGCGCCGACGAGGGGGCCCATACCTACGAGCAGTACTTC. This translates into CSADEGAHTYEQYF.

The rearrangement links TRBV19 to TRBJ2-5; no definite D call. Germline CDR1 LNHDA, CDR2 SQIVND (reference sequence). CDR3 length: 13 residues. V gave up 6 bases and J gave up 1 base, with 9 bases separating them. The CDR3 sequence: CASSQQRQETQYF. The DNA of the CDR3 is TGTGCCAGTAGCCAACAGCGCCAAGAGACCCAGTACTTC. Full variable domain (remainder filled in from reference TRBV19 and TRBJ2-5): DGGITQSPKYLFRKEGQNVTLSCEQNLNHDAMYWYRQDPGQGLRLIYYSQIVNDFQKGDIAEGYSVSREKKESFPLTVTSAQKNPTAFYLCASSQQRQETQYFGPGTRLLVL.

CDR3 DNA: TGTGCCAGCAGCCAAGTCGGGCTAGCGGGAGGGGCAGATACGCAGTATTTT. Amino acid sequence: CASSQVGLAGGADTQYF. The chain couples TRBV4-2 to TRBJ2-3; 12 nucleotides agree with TRBD2. The CDR3 covers 17 residues. V lost 1 base to trimming and J lost 4 bases; unmatched junction nucleotides: 6. Germline V gene sequence: CDR1 LGHNA, CDR2 YNFKEQ.

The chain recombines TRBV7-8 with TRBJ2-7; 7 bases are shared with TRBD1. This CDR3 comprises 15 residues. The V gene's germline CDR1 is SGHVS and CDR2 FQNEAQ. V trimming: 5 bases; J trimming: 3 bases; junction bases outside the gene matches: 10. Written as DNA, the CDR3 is TGTGCCAGCAGCGCAGGAATGACAGGGAACTACGAGCAGTACTTC. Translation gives CASSAGMTGNYEQYF.

In nucleotides, the CDR3 is TGTGCCAGTAGTATGGGACCGCTGAACTATGGCTACACCTTC. This sequence encodes CASSMGPLNYGYTF. The chain links TRBV19 to TRBJ1-2; a weak D match, TRBD1 (5 bases). This CDR3 comprises 14 residues. Germline-derived CDR1 and CDR2 are LNHDA and SQIVND (reference sequence). V shed 3 bases and J shed 2 bases, with 10 bases lying between them.

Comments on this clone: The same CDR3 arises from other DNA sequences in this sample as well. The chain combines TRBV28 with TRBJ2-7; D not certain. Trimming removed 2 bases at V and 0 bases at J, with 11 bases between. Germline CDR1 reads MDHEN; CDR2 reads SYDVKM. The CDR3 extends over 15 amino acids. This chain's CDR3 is CASSLAAVSSYEQYF. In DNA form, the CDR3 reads TGTGCCAGCAGTTTAGCTGCCGTAAGCTCCTACGAGCAGTACTTC.

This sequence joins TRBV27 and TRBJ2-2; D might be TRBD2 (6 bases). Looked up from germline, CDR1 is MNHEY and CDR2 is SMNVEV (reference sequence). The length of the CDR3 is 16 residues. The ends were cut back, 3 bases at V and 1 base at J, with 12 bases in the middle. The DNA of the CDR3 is TGTGCCAGCAGTTTGATCGGGGGATGGAACACCGGGGAGCTGTTTTTT. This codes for CASSLIGGWNTGELFF.

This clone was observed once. The CDR3 region is CASSRMGSYYEQYF. The CDR3 bases are TGTGCCAGCAGCCGAATGGGTAGCTACTACGAGCAGTACTTC. The chain is built from TRBV19 and TRBJ2-7; D gene uncertain. Germline loops: CDR1 LNHDA, CDR2 SQIVND (reference sequence). V was cut by 9 bases and J by 3 bases, with 18 bases left in between. The CDR3 is 14 amino acids.

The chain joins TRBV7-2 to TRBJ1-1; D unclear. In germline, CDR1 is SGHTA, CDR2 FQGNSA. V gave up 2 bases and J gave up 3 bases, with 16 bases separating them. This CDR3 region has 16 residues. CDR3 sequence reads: CASSLFLGRRDTEAFF. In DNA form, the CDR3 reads TGTGCCAGCAGCTTATTCCTCGGCCGGCGGGACACTGAAGCTTTCTTT.

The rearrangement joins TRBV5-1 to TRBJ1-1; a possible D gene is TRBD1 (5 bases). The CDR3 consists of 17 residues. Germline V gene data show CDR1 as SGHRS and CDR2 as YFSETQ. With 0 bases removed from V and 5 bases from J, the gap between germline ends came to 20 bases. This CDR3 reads CASSLEVQGMWGTEAFF. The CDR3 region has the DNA TGCGCCAGCAGCTTGGAAGTCCAGGGTATGTGGGGAACTGAAGCTTTCTTT.

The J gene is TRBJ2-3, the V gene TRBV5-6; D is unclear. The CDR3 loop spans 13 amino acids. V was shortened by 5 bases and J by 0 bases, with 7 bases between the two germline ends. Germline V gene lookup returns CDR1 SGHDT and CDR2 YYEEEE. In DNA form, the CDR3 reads TGTGCCAGCAGTGGAGCTAGCACAGATACGCAGTATTTT. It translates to CASSGASTDTQYF.

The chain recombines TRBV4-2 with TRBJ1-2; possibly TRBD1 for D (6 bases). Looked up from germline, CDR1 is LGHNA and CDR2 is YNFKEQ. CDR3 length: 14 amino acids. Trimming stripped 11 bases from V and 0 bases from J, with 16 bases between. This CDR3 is CAGGAPRPNYGYTF. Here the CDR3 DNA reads TGTGCCGGGGGGGCGCCCAGGCCTAACTATGGCTACACCTTC.

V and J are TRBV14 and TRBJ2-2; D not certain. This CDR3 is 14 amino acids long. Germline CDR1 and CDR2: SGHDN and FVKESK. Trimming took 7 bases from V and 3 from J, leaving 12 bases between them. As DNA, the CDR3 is TGTGCCAGCAACAAAAACGCGCACACCGGGGAGCTGTTTTTT. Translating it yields CASNKNAHTGELFF. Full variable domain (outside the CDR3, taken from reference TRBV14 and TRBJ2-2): EAGVTQFPSHSVIEKGQTVTLRCDPISGHDNLYWYRRVMGKEIKFLLHFVKESKQDESGMPNNRFLAERTGGTYSTLKVQPAELEDSGVYFCASNKNAHTGELFFGEGSRLTVL.